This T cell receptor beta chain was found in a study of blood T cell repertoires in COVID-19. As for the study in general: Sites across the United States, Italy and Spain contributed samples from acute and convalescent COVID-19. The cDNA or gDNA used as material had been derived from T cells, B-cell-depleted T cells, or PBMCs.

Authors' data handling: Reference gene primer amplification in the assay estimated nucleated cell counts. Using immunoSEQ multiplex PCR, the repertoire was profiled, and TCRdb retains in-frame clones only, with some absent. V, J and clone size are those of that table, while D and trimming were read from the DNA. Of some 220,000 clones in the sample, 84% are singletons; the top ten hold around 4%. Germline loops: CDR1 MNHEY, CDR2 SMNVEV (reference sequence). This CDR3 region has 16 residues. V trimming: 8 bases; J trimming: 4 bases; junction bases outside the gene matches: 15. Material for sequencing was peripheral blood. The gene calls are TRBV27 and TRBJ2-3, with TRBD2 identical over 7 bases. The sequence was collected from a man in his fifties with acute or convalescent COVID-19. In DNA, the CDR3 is TGTGCCAGCCGTAATCCCGGGACTAAACCCGCAGATACGCAGTATTTT. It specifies CASRNPGTKPADTQYF.